The clone carrying this T cell receptor (beta chain) was observed a single time. In the original workflow: Amplified reference gene primers provided the basis for estimating nucleated cell counts. Sequenced by immunoSEQ multiplex PCR; TCRdb stores in-frame clones only, minus some. Clone size and the V and J calls come from that table; the DNA yielded D and trimming. The table has roughly 14,000 clones, around 83% seen once. These data come from a study of blood T cell repertoires in COVID-19. Across the whole study: Donors in the United States, Italy and Spain gave samples during acute or convalescent COVID-19. From T cells, B-cell-depleted T cells, or PBMCs came the material, which was cDNA or gDNA.

V was pared by 3 bases and J by 6 bases, with 5 bases of the junction left unmatched. Per the germline V gene, CDR1 is MDHEN and CDR2 is SYDVKM. The CDR3 sequence is 14 residues long. What was sequenced was peripheral blood. The V gene is TRBV28, the J gene TRBJ2-1; 7 bases fit TRBD1. This TCR derives from a woman between 45 and 65 years old with active or convalescent COVID-19. CDR3 residues: CASSLENRGNEQFF. CDR3 sequence (DNA): TGTGCCAGCAGTTTGGAGAACAGGGGCAATGAGCAGTTCTTC. Complete variable domain (other parts from reference TRBV28 and TRBJ2-1): DVKVTQSSRYLVKRTGEKVFLECVQDMDHENMFWYRQDPGLGLRLIYFSYDVKMKEKGDIPEGYSVSREKKERFSLILESASTNQTSMYLCASSLENRGNEQFFGPGTRLTVL.